Listed below are T cell receptor beta chains from one sample, sequenced in a study of T cell changes during pregnancy in multiple sclerosis. Sequenced by immunoSEQ multiplex PCR; TCRdb stores in-frame clones only, minus some. The table has 25,000 to 30,000 clones, roughly nine tenths seen once; the top ten hold about 6.9%. Sequencing used CD8+ T cells from peripheral blood mononuclear cells, obtained in the second trimester of pregnancy. The source is a female donor with multiple sclerosis, enrolled in a pregnancy study. Both conserved end residues are part of each CDR3. D genes are given only for firm matches. Size values are once, few and many counts, or a class for expanded clones, and some rows have none.

d_call clone_size j_call v_call cdr3_aa cdr3_nt
TRBD2 few TRBJ2-2 TRBV28 CASQAGGGETGELFF TGTGCCAGTCAGGCCGGCGGGGGTGAGACCGGGGAGCTGTTTTTT
NA NA TRBJ2-1 TRBV6-1 CASSDSAHNEQFF TGTGCCAGCAGTGACAGCGCCCACAATGAGCAGTTCTTC
TRBD2 NA TRBJ2-3 TRBV28 CASSLSGMRTDTQYF TGTGCCAGCAGTTTGAGCGGGATGCGCACAGATACGCAGTATTTT
TRBD1 NA TRBJ1-2 TRBV4-1 CASSQILDREVSGYGYTF TGCGCCAGCAGCCAAATCTTGGACAGGGAAGTTAGCGGCTATGGCTACACCTTC
TRBD2 NA TRBJ2-5 TRBV29-1 CSVDERGGGTQYF TGCAGCGTTGACGAGCGGGGAGGAGGGACCCAGTACTTC
NA NA TRBJ2-5 TRBV7-9 CASSLDQGTPAKKVTQYF TGTGCCAGCAGCTTAGACCAGGGGACGCCGGCAAAGAAGGTGACCCAGTACTTC
TRBD1 NA TRBJ1-5 TRBV7-9 CASSRTGSSNQPQHF TGTGCCAGCAGCAGGACAGGGAGCAGCAATCAGCCCCAGCATTTT
TRBD2 NA TRBJ2-7 TRBV6-5 CASSGRDVDEQYF TGTGCCAGCAGCGGGAGGGATGTCGACGAGCAGTACTTC
TRBD1 NA TRBJ2-7 TRBV29-1 CSVVGQGYEQYF TGCAGCGTTGTGGGACAGGGGTACGAGCAGTACTTC
NA once TRBJ2-7 TRBV6-1 CASSESGVSYEQYF TGTGCCAGCAGTGAGTCGGGAGTGAGCTACGAGCAGTACTTC
NA NA TRBJ1-1 TRBV27 CASSLSRGGTEAFF TGTGCCAGCAGTTTATCGCGGGGGGGAACTGAAGCTTTCTTT
TRBD1 NA TRBJ2-1 TRBV30 CAWSPGTGIIGEQFF TGTGCCTGGTCCCCGGGGACAGGGATTATAGGTGAGCAGTTCTTC
NA NA TRBJ1-1 TRBV5-1 CASSFTRMNTEAFF TGCGCCAGCAGCTTCACGAGAATGAACACTGAAGCTTTCTTT
NA few TRBJ1-1 TRBV30 CASVTGERWMNTEAFF TGTGCCTCCGTTACAGGTGAACGCTGGATGAACACTGAAGCTTTCTTT
NA NA TRBJ2-5 TRBV7-9 CASSSYRETQYF TGTGCCAGCAGCTCGTACCGGGAGACCCAGTACTTC
TRBD2 NA TRBJ2-1 TRBV19 CASSILAGGSNEQFF TGTGCCAGTAGTATACTAGCGGGAGGGTCCAATGAGCAGTTCTTC
NA NA TRBJ2-3 TRBV9 CASSVDVGSTDTQYF TGTGCCAGCAGCGTAGACGTGGGCAGCACAGATACGCAGTATTTT
NA NA TRBJ2-7 TRBV29-1 CSALYRGGYEQYF TGCAGCGCTCTCTACAGGGGAGGCTACGAGCAGTACTTC
TRBD1 NA TRBJ2-2 TRBV5-4 CASSSDPGQGAIGELFF TGTGCCAGCAGCTCGGACCCGGGACAGGGGGCAATCGGGGAGCTGTTTTTT
NA NA TRBJ2-1 TRBV14 CASSQDSNYGLHSYNEQFF TGTGCCAGCAGCCAAGATTCAAATTATGGACTGCACTCCTACAATGAGCAGTTCTTC
NA NA TRBJ1-1 TRBV19 CASSISPGATEAFF TGTGCCAGTAGTATTTCTCCAGGGGCAACTGAAGCTTTCTTT
NA NA TRBJ2-3 TRBV7-9 CASSSTTITGITSTDTQYF TGTGCCAGCAGCTCCACGACTATTACAGGGATAACTAGCACAGATACGCAGTATTTT